This T cell receptor (beta chain) was captured by sequencing in a study of T cell responses to AZD1222 COVID-19 vaccine. Study in general: Both about-4-week and about-12-week second-dose recipients were combined. General study results and limits: Variant regions that are unmutated are reportedly the target of nearly half of spike-specific TCRs. Once two AZD1222 doses were given, Spike-specific TCR breadth and depth went up. White British ancestry dominated among donors, who included more females, and clonal diversity was possibly underestimated.

Looked up from germline, CDR1 is KGHDR and CDR2 is SFDVKD. V lost 12 bases and J 0 bases, leaving 13 bases between the germline ends. The CDR3 contains 13 residues. This clone was seen once. Antigen specificity is unknown. This table comes from immunoSEQ multiplex PCR, and its TCRdb copy is limited to in-frame clones, with some not included. The data hold some 150,000 clones, with 90% to 95% observed a single time. J is TRBJ1-1 and V is TRBV24-1; tentative D call: TRBD1 (5 bases). The starting material was peripheral blood, obtained on day 0 of AZD1222 vaccination. The clonotype comes from an adult in good health. CDR3 sequence reads: CAAPTVMNTEAFF. CDR3 nucleotide sequence: TGTGCCGCTCCGACAGTCATGAACACTGAAGCTTTCTTT.